The 14 T cell receptor beta chains below come from one sample, sequenced in a study of blood T cell repertoires in COVID-19. The data were produced by immunoSEQ multiplex PCR, yet TCRdb's version contains in-frame clones alone and is incomplete. The table includes tens of thousands of clones, 86% detected once. Input material: peripheral blood. The receptors come from a man aged 80 or over with acute or convalescent COVID-19.

The V gene is TRBV29-1, the J gene TRBJ2-1, with TRBD2 matching 8 bases. With 3 bases clipped from V and 0 bases from J, the junction kept 4 bases outside the gene matches. This CDR3 has 15 residues. The V gene's germline CDR1 is SQVTM and CDR2 ANQGSEA. CDR3: CSVDRAGGSYNEQFF. The CDR3 nucleotides are TGCAGCGTTGATAGGGCGGGGGGCTCCTACAATGAGCAGTTCTTC.

V usage is TRBV19 and J usage is TRBJ2-1; D is ambiguous. The CDR3 is made up of 11 amino acids. The ends were cut back, 8 bases at V and 5 bases at J, with 7 bases in the middle. Germline-derived CDR1 and CDR2 are LNHDA and SQIVND (reference sequence). Here the CDR3 reads CASAINNEQFF. CDR3 in DNA: TGTGCCAGTGCGATAAACAATGAGCAGTTCTTC.

The chain has TRBV12-3 or TRBV12-4 and TRBJ1-2; unclear D gene. The CDR3 runs to 13 residues. V was trimmed by 7 bases and J by 4 bases, leaving 13 bases between them. DNA for the CDR3: TGTGCCAGCACCCAAACCTCTACCTATGGCTACACCTTC. Amino acids: CASTQTSTYGYTF.

This clone is a singleton in its sample. The gene calls are TRBV19 and TRBJ1-6, with D perhaps TRBD1 (5 bases). Between the trimmed V and J ends, which lost 5 bases and 9 bases, there was a span of 11 bases. The CDR3 is 13 amino acids. Germline assignment: CDR1 LNHDA and CDR2 SQIVND (reference sequence). The CDR3 reads CASSQLRGSPLHF. DNA for the CDR3: TGTGCCAGTAGTCAGCTAAGGGGTTCACCCCTCCACTTT.

The rearrangement links TRBV7-3 to TRBJ1-5, with a possible D match to TRBD1 (5 bases). Germline loops: CDR1 SGHTA, CDR2 FQGTGA. The CDR3 is made up of 14 amino acids. Trimming removed 2 bases at V and 4 bases at J, with 9 bases between. The CDR3, as DNA: TGTGCCAGCAGCTTAGGGCAGGGAAATCAGCCCCAGCATTTT. The encoded protein is CASSLGQGNQPQHF.

V is TRBV2 and J is TRBJ1-2, with 7 bases identical to TRBD1. The CDR3 length is 14 residues. CDR1 and CDR2 from the germline V gene are SNHLY and FYNNEI. Trimming removed 7 bases from V and 7 bases from J; junction bases left unmatched: 12. CDR3 loop: CASIGAQGSGGYTF. CDR3 nucleotides: TGTGCCAGCATTGGGGCACAGGGGAGTGGTGGCTACACCTTC. The full variable domain, its missing parts supplied by reference TRBV2 and TRBJ1-2, is EPEVTQTPSHQVTQMGQEVILRCVPISNHLYFYWYRQILGQKVEFLVSFYNNEISEKSEIFDDQFSVERPDGSNFTLKIRSTKLEDSAMYFCASIGAQGSGGYTFGSGTRLTVV.

V usage is TRBV20-1 and J usage is TRBJ2-1; TRBD2 agrees at 11 bases. Trimming cost V 3 bases and J 12 bases; bases outside gene matches: 19. The germline gives CDR1 DFQATT, CDR2 SNEGSKA (reference sequence). The CDR3 length is 17 residues. The CDR3 nucleotides are TGCAGTGCTAGTGCTAGCGGGGGGACTACCTTCTACAAGGGGCAGTTCTTC. It translates to CSASASGGTTFYKGQFF.

The rearrangement uses TRBV5-6 and TRBJ1-5; D unclear. Germline CDR1 and CDR2: SGHDT and YYEEEE. The CDR3 runs 13 residues. The V and J ends lost 4 bases and 5 bases respectively, with 10 bases between them. CDR3: CASSRGLHQPQHF. In DNA form, the CDR3 reads TGTGCCAGCAGCCGAGGACTTCATCAGCCCCAGCATTTT.

This chain connects TRBV7-2 to TRBJ1-5; unclear D gene. The CDR3 runs 15 residues. V lost 1 base to trimming and J lost 0 bases, with 7 bases between them. The germline V gene encodes CDR1 SGHTA and CDR2 FQGNSA. The CDR3 sequence is CASSLDSYSNQPQHF. CDR3 coding DNA: TGTGCCAGCAGCTTAGACAGCTATAGCAATCAGCCCCAGCATTTT.

CDR3 amino acids: CASSLAGTSGAADTQYF. DNA of the CDR3: TGCGCCAGCAGCTTGGCGGGGACTAGCGGGGCCGCAGATACGCAGTATTTT. This chain connects TRBV5-1 to TRBJ2-3; 13 bases align to TRBD2. With 0 bases clipped from V and 4 bases from J, the junction kept 5 bases outside the gene matches. This CDR3 has 17 residues. Germline loops: CDR1 SGHRS, CDR2 YFSETQ.

This chain uses TRBV5-1 with TRBJ1-2, with D perhaps TRBD1 (6 bases). V dropped 3 bases and J dropped 2 bases, with 14 bases sitting between them. Germline lookup yields CDR1 SGHRS and CDR2 YFSETQ. The length of the CDR3 is 15 residues. CDR3 sequence: CASSWGAGGNYGYTF. The CDR3 DNA sequence: TGCGCCAGCAGCTGGGGGGCGGGAGGAAACTATGGCTACACCTTC.

The genes are TRBV7-8 and TRBJ1-5; 9 bases are a match to TRBD1. The CDR3 has 15 amino acids. Per the germline V gene, CDR1 is SGHVS and CDR2 is FQNEAQ. V lost 0 bases, J lost 7 bases, and 4 bases stayed unmatched. CDR3 amino acids: CASSLAQGAGQPQHF. The CDR3 region has the DNA TGTGCCAGCAGCTTAGCACAGGGGGCAGGACAGCCCCAGCATTTT.

CDR3 loop: CSESGGLQETQYF. The CDR3 DNA sequence: TGCAGCGAGAGCGGGGGCCTTCAAGAGACCCAGTACTTC. This sequence joins TRBV29-1 and TRBJ2-5; TRBD2 aligns across 8 bases. V trimming: 7 bases; J trimming: 2 bases; junction bases outside the gene matches: 6. The length of the CDR3 is 13 residues. Per germline, CDR1 SQVTM and CDR2 ANQGSEA.

There are a few counts of this clone. The chain combines TRBV6-5 with TRBJ1-5, with a possible D match to TRBD1 (5 bases). The V gene's germline CDR1 is MNHEY and CDR2 SVGAGI. The CDR3 extends over 13 amino acids. V shed 5 bases and J shed 8 bases, with 13 bases lying between them. The CDR3 protein is CASSRSGQEPQHF. The CDR3 coding sequence is TGTGCCAGCAGTCGGTCAGGGCAGGAGCCCCAGCATTTT.